The next 15 T cell receptor beta chains were all read from a single sample in a study of CDR3 diversity in severe acne. MiXCR, applied by TCRdb to the PCR reads, yields one record per CDR3 protein. The table includes about 85,000 distinct CDR3 sequences, about half detected once. Sequenced: blood. These receptors were obtained from a male donor in good health, serving as a control.

Note on this clonotype: A much bigger clone sits one base away, suggesting this may be a read error. This chain joins TRBV4-1 and TRBJ2-7; 7 nucleotides align to TRBD1. CDR1 and CDR2 from the germline V gene are MGHRA and YSYEKL. The length of the CDR3 is 16 residues. The V segment lost 4 bases and the J segment 5 bases; nucleotides outside the gene matches: 14. CDR3 nucleotide sequence: TGCGCCAGCAGCCCCAGCTCGACAGGGACGCCCCACGAGCAGTACTTC. It specifies CASSPSSTGTPHEQYF.

This clonotype was seen ten or more times. The J gene is TRBJ1-1, the V gene TRBV19, with TRBD1 matching over 7 bases. Germline CDR1 reads LNHDA; CDR2 reads SQIVND (reference sequence). This CDR3 has 17 amino acids. V gave up 6 bases and J gave up 6 bases; unmatched junction bases: 19. Here the CDR3 reads CASSRMVDQGVIAEAFF. The CDR3 DNA reads as TGTGCCAGTAGCCGCATGGTGGACCAGGGGGTTATAGCTGAAGCTTTCTTT.

This clonotype has at least ten counts. The rearrangement links TRBV4-2 to TRBJ2-5; D perhaps matches TRBD1 (7 bases). This CDR3 spans 17 amino acids. CDR1 is LGHNA and CDR2 is YNFKEQ in the germline V gene. V lost 1 base to trimming and J lost 4 bases, with 19 bases between them. In DNA form, the CDR3 reads TGTGCCAGCAGCCAAGTTGGAGGGGGCGGGAATGGAGAGACCCAGTACTTC. Translation: CASSQVGGGGNGETQYF.

The chain recombines TRBV5-1 with TRBJ2-3, with 11 bases aligning to TRBD2. Germline CDR1 is SGHRS and CDR2 is YFSETQ. V lost 4 bases to trimming and J lost 4 bases; unmatched junction nucleotides: 5. The CDR3 runs 15 residues. This CDR3 reads CASSGGLAEADTQYF. CDR3 DNA sequence: TGCGCCAGCAGCGGGGGACTAGCGGAAGCAGATACGCAGTATTTT.

This clonotype appeared once. Sequence at one end of the junction differs from germline and may be a read error. The V call is TRBV6-5, the J call TRBJ2-7, with D perhaps TRBD1 or TRBD2 (5 bases each). The CDR3 length is 8 residues. Germline V CDR1 and CDR2: MNHEY, SVGAGI. The CDR3 coding sequence is TGTGCCAGCAGTTACGGGACCTTC. It yields the protein CASSYGTF.

Only a few counts were recorded for this clonotype. The chain combines TRBV20-1 with TRBJ1-5; weak D call: TRBD1 (6 bases). There are 14 residues in the CDR3. With 0 bases removed from V and 6 bases from J, the gap between germline ends came to 12 bases. Germline-derived CDR1 and CDR2 are DFQATT and SNEGSKA (reference sequence). CDR3 protein: CSARDIQGTQPQHF. The CDR3 DNA follows: TGCAGTGCTAGAGACATCCAGGGGACTCAGCCCCAGCATTTT.

The V and J genes are TRBV6-6 and TRBJ2-7; D gene uncertain. The ends were cut back, 10 bases at V and 2 bases at J, with 21 bases in the middle. The CDR3 runs 15 residues. Germline V gene sequence: CDR1 MNHNY, CDR2 SVGAGI (reference sequence). The CDR3 DNA reads TGTGCCAACGCCCTGGCCGCAGGATGGGCCTACGAGCAGTACTTC. Its translation is CANALAAGWAYEQYF.

This chain connects TRBV7-3 to TRBJ2-3, with no clear D. The CDR3 contains 12 residues. Trimming took 7 bases from V and 1 from J, leaving 6 bases between them. The germline V gene has CDR1 SGHTA and CDR2 FQGTGA. The CDR3 DNA is TGTGCCAGCAACGAGGGCACAGATACGCAGTATTTT. Encoded protein: CASNEGTDTQYF.

A remark on this clonotype: One end of the junction varies from germline; a read error may be responsible. This chain uses TRBV24-1 with TRBJ2-3; no clear D gene. This CDR3 is built from 17 residues. Germline CDR1 KGHDR, CDR2 SFDVKD. CDR3 protein: CATRDHPGPGYTDMQYF. The CDR3 DNA reads TGTGCCACCAGAGACCATCCGGGCCCAGGATACACAGATATGCAGTATTTT.

The chain joins TRBV15 to TRBJ2-7; D is unclear. The CDR3 totals 14 residues. The germline V and J ends were trimmed by 0 bases and 4 bases, with 10 bases remaining between them. CDR1 and CDR2 (germline): LNHNV, YYDKDF (reference sequence). In DNA, the CDR3 is TGTGCCACCAGCAGAGATCGAGGTGCTTACGAGCAGTACTTC. It encodes CATSRDRGAYEQYF.

The chain uses TRBV7-3 and TRBJ2-7; weak D call: TRBD1 (6 bases). CDR1 and CDR2 from the germline V gene are SGHTA and FQGTGA. The CDR3 spans 19 residues. V was clipped by 5 bases and J by 0 bases, with 26 bases between them. CDR3 nucleotide sequence: TGTGCCAGCAGCCTGCAAGGGGGAAGCGGAACTGATGTCTCCTACGAGCAGTACTTC. Protein product: CASSLQGGSGTDVSYEQYF.

This clonotype appeared a few times. The chain joins TRBV29-1 to TRBJ2-1, with 11 bases that match TRBD2. Germline lookup yields CDR1 SQVTM and CDR2 ANQGSEA. CDR3 length equals 12 residues. V lost 8 bases, J lost 10 bases, and 7 bases stayed unmatched. In DNA, the CDR3 is TGCAGCCGTAGCGGGGGGGCGGCCGAGCAGTTCTTC. The encoded protein is CSRSGGAAEQFF.

The chain recombines TRBV20-1 with TRBJ1-1; 9 bases line up with TRBD1. From germline, CDR1 is DFQATT and CDR2 SNEGSKA (reference sequence). This CDR3 has 16 residues. The V gene end was trimmed by 0 bases and the J gene end by 3 bases; junction bases not matched to a gene: 8. CDR3 protein: CSARDETGGSDTEAFF. The DNA of the CDR3 is TGCAGTGCTAGAGATGAGACAGGGGGATCGGACACTGAAGCTTTCTTT.

This rearrangement joins TRBV20-1 to TRBJ2-7; D might be TRBD1 or TRBD2, each matching 9 bases. Germline V gene sequence: CDR1 DFQATT, CDR2 SNEGSKA (reference sequence). Trimming took 5 bases from V and 4 from J, leaving 30 bases between them. This CDR3 contains 18 residues. In DNA, the CDR3 is TGCAGTGCTCAAACCGCGGGACAGGGAGCGGGAGGACCATACGAGCAGTACTTC. It translates to CSAQTAGQGAGGPYEQYF.

This clonotype showed up many times. The chain joins TRBV2 to TRBJ1-3, with D perhaps TRBD1 (6 bases). This CDR3 contains 15 residues. The V and J ends lost 4 bases and 2 bases respectively, with 12 bases between them. Germline V gene lookup returns CDR1 SNHLY and CDR2 FYNNEI. CDR3 sequence (DNA): TGTGCCAGCAGTGGGGGGCGGCTAGCTGGAAACACCATATATTTT. Its protein product is CASSGGRLAGNTIYF.